A selection of T cell receptor beta chains follows, all from one sample in a study of T-cell reconstitution after alpha-beta-depleted transplantation in children. Via MiXCR, TCRdb re-called the PCR reads, giving one row per CDR3 protein. The repertoire holds hundreds of thousands of distinct CDR3 sequences, with more than 10% as singletons. The sequences come from PBMCs from the stem cell graft donor, collected from the stem cell graft. Every receptor here comes from a human donor who donated a stem cell graft to a child with acute lymphoblastic leukemia. Both conserved end residues are part of each CDR3. D genes are given only for firm matches. Not every row has a clone size; where given, it reads once, few, many or a size class.

J gene: TRBJ2-3; V gene: TRBV25-1; D gene: .; clone size: many; CDR3 protein: CASSDLDSTDTQYF; CDR3 DNA: TGTGCCAGCAGTGATCTGGATAGCACAGATACGCAGTATTTT
J gene: TRBJ2-3; V gene: TRBV3-1; D gene: TRBD1; clone size: many; CDR3 protein: CASSQGQGPDTQYF; CDR3 DNA: TGTGCCAGCAGCCAAGGACAGGGCCCAGATACGCAGTATTTT
J gene: TRBJ1-1; V gene: TRBV7-9; D gene: .; clone size: few; CDR3 protein: CASSLGPRGGNTEAFF; CDR3 DNA: TGTGCCAGCAGCTTAGGGCCCCGGGGGGGTAACACTGAAGCTTTCTTT
J gene: TRBJ1-1; V gene: TRBV10-3; D gene: .; clone size: many; CDR3 protein: CAISELFDRTLNTEAFF; CDR3 DNA: TGTGCCATCAGTGAACTCTTTGACAGGACCCTGAACACTGAAGCTTTCTTT
J gene: TRBJ2-7; V gene: TRBV10-3; D gene: .; clone size: many; CDR3 protein: CATRGAYEQYF; CDR3 DNA: TGTGCCACGAGGGGAGCTTACGAGCAGTACTTC
J gene: TRBJ2-7; V gene: TRBV6-2/TRBV6-3; D gene: TRBD1; clone size: many; CDR3 protein: CASSYDRDRYF; CDR3 DNA: TGTGCCAGCAGCTATGACAGGGACAGGTACTTC
J gene: TRBJ2-3; V gene: TRBV7-8; D gene: TRBD2; clone size: many; CDR3 protein: CASSLGLAGVVTDTQYF; CDR3 DNA: TGTGCCAGCAGCTTGGGACTAGCGGGAGTGGTAACAGATACGCAGTATTTT
J gene: TRBJ2-7; V gene: TRBV7-2; D gene: TRBD1; clone size: many; CDR3 protein: CASSPGRGSEQYF; CDR3 DNA: TGTGCCAGCAGTCCCGGCAGGGGGAGCGAGCAGTACTTC
J gene: TRBJ2-3; V gene: TRBV7-9; D gene: TRBD1; clone size: few; CDR3 protein: CASSPGTGHTDTQYF; CDR3 DNA: TGTGCCAGCAGCCCCGGGACAGGTCACACAGATACGCAGTATTTT
J gene: TRBJ2-1; V gene: TRBV7-6; D gene: .; clone size: few; CDR3 protein: CASSLAGGVGQFF; CDR3 DNA: TGTGCCAGCAGCTTGGCTGGAGGGGTGGGGCAGTTCTTC
J gene: TRBJ1-1; V gene: TRBV5-1; D gene: TRBD1; clone size: many; CDR3 protein: CASSKRDREEEKAFF; CDR3 DNA: TGCGCCAGCAGCAAACGGGACAGGGAGGAAGAAAAAGCTTTCTTT
J gene: TRBJ2-1; V gene: TRBV3-1; D gene: .; clone size: many; CDR3 protein: CASSPLGYEQFF; CDR3 DNA: TGTGCCAGCAGCCCCCTAGGGTATGAGCAGTTCTTC
J gene: TRBJ2-7; V gene: TRBV12-3/TRBV12-4; D gene: TRBD2; clone size: once; CDR3 protein: CASSFLGTSGKHEQYF; CDR3 DNA: TGTGCCAGCAGTTTCCTTGGGACTAGCGGGAAACACGAGCAGTACTTC
J gene: TRBJ2-5; V gene: TRBV27; D gene: .; clone size: many; CDR3 protein: CASSSEGDETQYF; CDR3 DNA: TGTGCCAGCAGTTCTGAAGGGGACGAGACCCAGTACTTC
J gene: TRBJ2-3; V gene: TRBV20-1; D gene: TRBD2; clone size: many; CDR3 protein: CSAEGLAISTDTQYF; CDR3 DNA: TGCAGTGCTGAGGGACTAGCGATTAGCACAGATACGCAGTATTTT
J gene: TRBJ1-1; V gene: TRBV4-2; D gene: TRBD1; clone size: many; CDR3 protein: CASRNRGGATEAFF; CDR3 DNA: TGTGCCAGCCGAAATCGAGGGGGCGCGACTGAAGCTTTCTTT
J gene: TRBJ2-3; V gene: TRBV20-1; D gene: TRBD2; clone size: many; CDR3 protein: CSATRGRGGRDTQYF; CDR3 DNA: TGCAGTGCTACTCGGGGGAGGGGAGGTCGAGATACGCAGTATTTT
J gene: TRBJ2-1; V gene: TRBV29-1; D gene: .; clone size: many; CDR3 protein: CSVGMGAHNEQFF; CDR3 DNA: TGCAGCGTTGGTATGGGGGCGCACAATGAGCAGTTCTTC
J gene: TRBJ2-1; V gene: TRBV24-1; D gene: TRBD2; clone size: many; CDR3 protein: CATSDLSVSSGRPYNEQFF; CDR3 DNA: TGTGCCACCAGTGATTTGTCAGTGTCTAGCGGGCGCCCCTACAATGAGCAGTTCTTC
J gene: TRBJ1-2; V gene: TRBV30; D gene: TRBD1; clone size: .; CDR3 protein: CAVTPDRGGRHGYTF; CDR3 DNA: TGTGCGGTTACCCCGGACAGGGGGGGAAGACATGGCTACACCTTC
J gene: TRBJ2-7; V gene: TRBV7-9; D gene: .; clone size: .; CDR3 protein: CASTKGGTYEQYF; CDR3 DNA: TGTGCCAGCACCAAGGGGGGAACCTACGAGCAGTACTTC
J gene: TRBJ1-1; V gene: TRBV7-2; D gene: .; clone size: many; CDR3 protein: CASSSSRVMNTEAFF; CDR3 DNA: TGTGCCAGCAGCTCAAGTAGGGTGATGAACACTGAAGCTTTCTTT
J gene: TRBJ2-7; V gene: TRBV3-1; D gene: .; clone size: .; CDR3 protein: CASSYPGATYEQYF; CDR3 DNA: TGTGCCAGCAGCTACCCGGGGGCGACATACGAGCAGTACTTC
J gene: TRBJ1-4; V gene: TRBV20-1; D gene: .; clone size: many; CDR3 protein: CSARDTRSKKEKLFF; CDR3 DNA: TGCAGTGCTAGAGATACCAGAAGTAAGAAGGAAAAACTGTTTTTT
J gene: TRBJ2-7; V gene: TRBV5-1; D gene: TRBD2; clone size: .; CDR3 protein: CASSLTSGRLSYEQYF; CDR3 DNA: TGCGCCAGCAGCTTAACTAGCGGGAGGCTCTCCTACGAGCAGTACTTC
J gene: TRBJ1-2; V gene: TRBV7-9; D gene: .; clone size: many; CDR3 protein: CASSLDAYGYTF; CDR3 DNA: TGTGCCAGCAGCTTAGATGCGTATGGCTACACCTTC
J gene: TRBJ2-5; V gene: TRBV14; D gene: TRBD2; clone size: .; CDR3 protein: CASSQVLAGDQETQYF; CDR3 DNA: TGTGCCAGCAGCCAAGTCCTAGCGGGGGATCAAGAGACCCAGTACTTC
J gene: TRBJ1-2; V gene: TRBV5-4; D gene: TRBD1; clone size: many; CDR3 protein: CASSLIGTGENYGYTF; CDR3 DNA: TGTGCCAGCAGCTTGATCGGGACAGGTGAAAACTATGGCTACACCTTC
J gene: TRBJ1-4; V gene: TRBV15; D gene: .; clone size: many; CDR3 protein: CATSRSREKLFF; CDR3 DNA: TGTGCCACCAGCAGATCACGGGAAAAACTGTTTTTT
J gene: TRBJ2-3; V gene: TRBV10-1; D gene: .; clone size: many; CDR3 protein: CASSEGATDTQYF; CDR3 DNA: TGCGCCAGCAGTGAAGGGGCCACAGATACGCAGTATTTT
J gene: TRBJ1-1; V gene: TRBV7-2; D gene: .; clone size: many; CDR3 protein: CASSFRNRAEAFF; CDR3 DNA: TGTGCCAGCAGCTTTCGGAACAGGGCTGAAGCTTTCTTT
J gene: TRBJ2-5; V gene: TRBV29-1; D gene: .; clone size: many; CDR3 protein: CSVDRAKTQYF; CDR3 DNA: TGCAGCGTTGATAGGGCCAAGACCCAGTACTTC
J gene: TRBJ1-5; V gene: TRBV9; D gene: .; clone size: many; CDR3 protein: CASSVGDTYQPQHF; CDR3 DNA: TGTGCCAGCAGCGTAGGGGACACCTATCAGCCCCAGCATTTT
J gene: TRBJ2-6; V gene: TRBV5-6; D gene: .; clone size: many; CDR3 protein: CASSLVFQAVSGANVLTF; CDR3 DNA: TGTGCCAGCAGCTTGGTATTCCAGGCGGTCTCTGGGGCCAACGTCCTGACTTTC
J gene: TRBJ2-5; V gene: TRBV20-1; D gene: TRBD1; clone size: .; CDR3 protein: CSAVHPGQGKETQYF; CDR3 DNA: TGCAGTGCTGTCCACCCGGGACAGGGTAAAGAGACCCAGTACTTC
J gene: TRBJ2-3; V gene: TRBV28; D gene: .; clone size: many; CDR3 protein: CASSLSPDAGEGDTQYF; CDR3 DNA: TGTGCCAGCAGTTTATCCCCCGATGCAGGGGAGGGAGATACGCAGTATTTT
J gene: TRBJ1-6; V gene: TRBV14; D gene: .; clone size: many; CDR3 protein: CASSGQRGGGSYNSPLHF; CDR3 DNA: TGTGCCAGCAGCGGACAAAGGGGCGGGGGCTCCTATAATTCACCCCTCCACTTT
J gene: TRBJ2-7; V gene: TRBV25-1; D gene: .; clone size: many; CDR3 protein: CASSESGRDYEQYF; CDR3 DNA: TGTGCCAGCAGTGAATCGGGCAGGGACTACGAGCAGTACTTC
J gene: TRBJ2-5; V gene: TRBV5-6; D gene: .; clone size: .; CDR3 protein: CASSLGRVETQYF; CDR3 DNA: TGTGCCAGCAGCTTGGGTCGGGTTGAGACCCAGTACTTC
J gene: TRBJ2-7; V gene: TRBV20-1; D gene: TRBD1; clone size: many; CDR3 protein: CSAWDRTSYEQYF; CDR3 DNA: TGCAGTGCTTGGGACAGAACCTCCTACGAGCAGTACTTC
J gene: TRBJ1-2; V gene: TRBV2; D gene: .; clone size: few; CDR3 protein: CASSDPLYGYTF; CDR3 DNA: TGTGCCAGCAGTGACCCTCTTTATGGCTACACCTTC
J gene: TRBJ2-5; V gene: TRBV7-2; D gene: TRBD1; clone size: many; CDR3 protein: CASSPPRTGGRETQYF; CDR3 DNA: TGTGCCAGCAGCCCCCCCCGGACAGGGGGTAGGGAGACCCAGTACTTC
J gene: TRBJ2-7; V gene: TRBV9; D gene: .; clone size: many; CDR3 protein: CASSVTGSYEQYF; CDR3 DNA: TGTGCCAGCAGCGTTACCGGCTCCTACGAGCAGTACTTC
J gene: TRBJ1-5; V gene: TRBV7-2; D gene: .; clone size: .; CDR3 protein: CASSLSRDSNQPQHF; CDR3 DNA: TGTGCCAGCAGCTTATCAAGGGATAGCAATCAGCCCCAGCATTTT
J gene: TRBJ2-1; V gene: TRBV7-2; D gene: .; clone size: many; CDR3 protein: CASSLATTYNEQFF; CDR3 DNA: TGTGCCAGCAGCTTAGCCACCACTTACAATGAGCAGTTCTTC
J gene: TRBJ1-1; V gene: TRBV30; D gene: .; clone size: few; CDR3 protein: CAWTLVFTEAFF; CDR3 DNA: TGTGCCTGGACCCTCGTTTTTACTGAAGCTTTCTTT
J gene: TRBJ2-1; V gene: TRBV7-6; D gene: .; clone size: many; CDR3 protein: CASSLRSLNEQFF; CDR3 DNA: TGTGCCAGCAGCTTACGATCCCTCAATGAGCAGTTCTTC
J gene: TRBJ2-5; V gene: TRBV11-2; D gene: .; clone size: many; CDR3 protein: CASSLDMSGDGMMGLETQYF; CDR3 DNA: TGTGCCAGCAGCTTAGATATGTCCGGGGATGGCATGATGGGTTTGGAGACCCAGTACTTC
J gene: TRBJ2-1; V gene: TRBV4-3; D gene: .; clone size: many; CDR3 protein: CASSQTIGRNSNEQFF; CDR3 DNA: TGCGCCAGCAGCCAAACGATTGGTCGGAATTCTAATGAGCAGTTCTTC
J gene: TRBJ2-5; V gene: TRBV4-2; D gene: TRBD2; clone size: many; CDR3 protein: CASSGTNQETQYF; CDR3 DNA: TGTGCCAGCAGCGGGACTAATCAAGAGACCCAGTACTTC
J gene: TRBJ2-6; V gene: TRBV12-3/TRBV12-4; D gene: .; clone size: many; CDR3 protein: CASSLKASGANVLTF; CDR3 DNA: TGTGCCAGCAGTTTAAAGGCTTCTGGGGCCAACGTCCTGACTTTC
J gene: TRBJ2-7; V gene: TRBV5-1; D gene: TRBD1; clone size: many; CDR3 protein: CASSTLGQGHYEQYF; CDR3 DNA: TGCGCCAGCAGCACTTTGGGACAGGGCCACTACGAGCAGTACTTC
J gene: TRBJ2-3; V gene: TRBV6-1; D gene: TRBD2; clone size: many; CDR3 protein: CASSELAGSTDTQYF; CDR3 DNA: TGTGCCAGCAGTGAACTAGCGGGTAGCACAGATACGCAGTATTTT
J gene: TRBJ1-5; V gene: TRBV28; D gene: .; clone size: many; CDR3 protein: CATSNRNTYQPQHF; CDR3 DNA: TGTGCCACCAGTAATAGAAACACTTATCAGCCCCAGCATTTT
J gene: TRBJ2-1; V gene: TRBV27; D gene: .; clone size: many; CDR3 protein: CASSLSVAKSNEQFF; CDR3 DNA: TGTGCCAGCAGTTTATCGGTAGCGAAATCAAATGAGCAGTTCTTC
J gene: TRBJ2-5; V gene: TRBV4-2; D gene: .; clone size: few; CDR3 protein: CASSPGHRLQETQYF; CDR3 DNA: TGTGCCAGCAGCCCCGGACACCGCCTCCAAGAGACCCAGTACTTC
J gene: TRBJ1-5; V gene: TRBV5-1; D gene: TRBD1; clone size: .; CDR3 protein: CASRTGCMKPQHF; CDR3 DNA: TGCGCCAGCAGGACAGGGTGTATGAAGCCCCAGCATTTT
J gene: TRBJ2-7; V gene: TRBV27; D gene: .; clone size: many; CDR3 protein: CASSLKAGERYEQYF; CDR3 DNA: TGTGCCAGCAGTTTAAAGGCAGGGGAAAGGTACGAGCAGTACTTC
J gene: TRBJ2-1; V gene: TRBV5-6; D gene: TRBD2; clone size: .; CDR3 protein: CASSFLAKRGAGEQFF; CDR3 DNA: TGTGCCAGCAGCTTTTTAGCGAAGCGGGGGGCCGGTGAGCAGTTCTTC
J gene: TRBJ2-3; V gene: TRBV5-6; D gene: TRBD1; clone size: many; CDR3 protein: CASSLFTGAADTQYF; CDR3 DNA: TGTGCCAGCAGCTTGTTTACAGGGGCTGCGGATACGCAGTATTTT